This T cell receptor (beta chain) is drawn from a study of identical twins. This clonotype showed up many times. Its specificity is not known. TCRdb recomputed calls from the 5' RACE reads with MiXCR, one row per CDR3 protein. The profile shows some 590,000 distinct CDR3 sequences, 9% to 10% of them singletons. Germline V CDR1 and CDR2: MDHEN, SYDVKM. This CDR3 is 13 amino acids long. V gave up 5 bases and J gave up 4 bases, with 11 bases separating them. Notes on the study in general: Donors were not followed over many years; analysis was cross-sectional. Fewer insertions were carried by abundant cord blood beta clonotypes, but none was seen in memory repertoires. Recombination models fit unrelated individuals' TCR alpha sharing but underestimated twins'. Possibly, invariant MAIT and iNKT cells partly confounded zero-insertion analyses.

This same sample was also part of a study on yellow fever vaccine responses in identical twins.

V is TRBV28 and J is TRBJ2-5, with D perhaps matching TRBD1 (6 bases). The sequenced sample consisted of PBMCs. This clonotype was sampled from a woman aged 18 to 35 in good health. The CDR3: CASSLQGTETQYF. CDR3 coding DNA: TGTGCCAGCAGTCTACAGGGAACAGAGACCCAGTACTTC.